This T cell receptor beta chain was recovered during a study of tumor-infiltrating lymphocytes in primary liver carcinoma. Study-level findings and limits: The study found a significantly higher top-250-clone fraction in tumors than in blood (p = 0.039).

As to this clonotype: Its target is not known. A read error is possible here, since a much larger clone lies one base away.

Alongside blood RNA obtained from unsorted whole blood, germline DNA was also extracted. Looked up from germline, CDR1 is MNHEY and CDR2 is SVGEGT. The CDR3 has 17 residues. From approximately 530 ng of total RNA, TCR beta-specific cDNA was reverse-transcribed using a constant-region primer. Modified slightly, ARM-PCR produced TCR beta libraries over three nested multiplex PCR rounds. It was with TRBV1-TRBV30 forward primers and a C-beta reverse primer that the first two PCR rounds were run, at approximately 9 cycles each. One entry per CDR3 protein, called by TCRdb with MiXCR from the multiplex PCR reads. The table has 250,000 to 350,000 distinct CDR3 sequences, 45% to 70% seen once; the top ten hold about a sixth.

The sample taken for sequencing was peripheral blood. The chain combines TRBV6-2 or TRBV6-3 with TRBJ2-1; 13 nucleotides align to TRBD2. The receptor's source is a woman aged 25 to 45 with primary liver carcinoma and hepatitis B virus infection. CDR3 protein: CGSRPAGTSGIYNEQFF. For the CDR3, the DNA is TGTGGCAGCAGACCCGCGGGGACTAGCGGGATCTACAATGAGCAGTTCTTC.